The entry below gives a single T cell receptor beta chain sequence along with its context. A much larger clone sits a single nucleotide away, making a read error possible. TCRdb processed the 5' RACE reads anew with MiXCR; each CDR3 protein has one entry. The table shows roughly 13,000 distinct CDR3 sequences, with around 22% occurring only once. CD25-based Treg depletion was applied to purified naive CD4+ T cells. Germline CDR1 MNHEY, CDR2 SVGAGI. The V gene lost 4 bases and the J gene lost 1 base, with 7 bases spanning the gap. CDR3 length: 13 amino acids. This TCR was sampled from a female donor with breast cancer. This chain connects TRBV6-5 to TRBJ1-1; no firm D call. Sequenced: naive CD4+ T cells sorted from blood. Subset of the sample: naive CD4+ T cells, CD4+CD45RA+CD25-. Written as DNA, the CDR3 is TGTGCCAGCAGTTCCAGGTGGAACACTGAAGCTTTCTTT. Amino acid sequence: CASSSRWNTEAFF.